Presented here are 5 T cell receptor beta chains from one specimen sequenced in a study of cytomegalovirus exposure and HLA in healthy donors. This PCR relied on a set of 60 Vbeta primers and 13 Jbeta primers. TCRdb keeps only in-frame clones here, not all; method: immunoSEQ multiplex PCR. The data hold around 74,000 clones, with roughly 78% observed a single time. Sequencing used PBMCs. The origin of the receptors is a man between 25 and 39 years old in good health and CMV-seronegative.

The chain couples TRBV30 to TRBJ1-6; D might be TRBD1 (5 bases). The CDR3 contains 14 residues. V was shortened by 1 base and J by 7 bases, with 11 bases between the two germline ends. Germline assignment: CDR1 GTSNPN and CDR2 SVGIG (reference sequence). This CDR3 reads CAWSEGQGNSPLHF. CDR3 bases: TGTGCCTGGAGTGAAGGGCAGGGAAATTCACCCCTCCACTTT.

The CDR3 sequence is CASSSFGLRNSYNEQFF. For the CDR3, the DNA is TGTGCCAGCAGCTCCTTCGGGTTAAGGAACTCCTACAATGAGCAGTTCTTC. The chain recombines TRBV11-2 with TRBJ2-1; D remains unclear. The V and J ends lost 4 bases and 0 bases respectively, with 16 bases between them. The CDR3 runs to 17 residues. Germline V gives CDR1 SGHAT, CDR2 FQNNGV. Full variable domain (rest looked up from reference TRBV11-2 and TRBJ2-1): EAGVAQSPRYKIIEKRQSVAFWCNPISGHATLYWYQQILGQGPKLLIQFQNNGVVDDSQLPKDRFSAERLKGVDSTLKIQPAKLEDSAVYLCASSSFGLRNSYNEQFFGPGTRLTVL.

This chain joins TRBV5-4 and TRBJ2-7; 7 positions match TRBD1. The CDR3 contains 14 residues. In germline, CDR1 is SGHNT, CDR2 YYREEE (reference sequence). J lost 7 bases, V lost 4 bases, and 11 bases had no gene match. CDR3 nucleotides: TGTGCCAGCAGCCCCGCAGGGACAGAGCTAGAGCAGTACTTC. As protein: CASSPAGTELEQYF.

This clone was observed once. This chain links TRBV18 with TRBJ1-1; D ambiguous. The germline CDR1 and CDR2 sequences are KGHSH and LQKENI. The CDR3 has 15 amino acids. The ends were cut back, 2 bases at V and 2 bases at J, with 12 bases in the middle. The DNA of the CDR3 is TGTGCCAGCTCACCATATGCCGGGGATAACACTGAAGCTTTCTTT. Its translation is CASSPYAGDNTEAFF. The variable domain in full, with the rest retrieved from reference TRBV18 and TRBJ1-1, is NAGVMQNPRHLVRRRGQEARLRCSPMKGHSHVYWYRQLPEEGLKFMVYLQKENIIDESGMPKERFSAEFPKEGPSILRIQQVVRGDSAAYFCASSPYAGDNTEAFFGQGTRLTVV.

V is TRBV9 and J is TRBJ2-6; 7 nucleotides match TRBD1. CDR1 is SGDLS and CDR2 is YYNGEE in the germline V gene. This CDR3 has 18 amino acids. With V trimmed by 3 bases and J by 0 bases, 9 bases remained unmatched. The CDR3 DNA reads TGTGCCAGCAGCGGGAGACAGGGCGAGTACTCTGGGGCCAACGTCCTGACTTTC. This encodes CASSGRQGEYSGANVLTF.